The T cell receptor (beta chain) under discussion was sequenced for a study of cytomegalovirus exposure and HLA in healthy donors. PCR amplification relied on 60 Vbeta primers (plus 13 Jbeta primers). Measured with immunoSEQ multiplex PCR; TCRdb has only the in-frame clones, and not every one. The sample consists of 110,000 to 150,000 clones, 77% of them appearing once. Details on this clone: Its antigen remains unknown.

Study-level findings and limits: By HLA locus, TCR association rates varied in a later analysis, with DRB1 showing the most and HLA-C the fewest. Relative to equally common others, HLA-associated TCR beta chains showed greater clonal expansion in a later analysis. Published work reported that the classifier diagnosed cytomegalovirus status with high specificity and sensitivity.

Germline V gene lookup returns CDR1 SQVTM and CDR2 ANQGSEA. CDR3 length: 12 amino acids. Losses at the gene ends were 7 bases for V and 8 bases for J; bases not matched to a gene: 7. The V gene is TRBV29-1, the J gene TRBJ2-4; 8 nucleotides agree with TRBD1. The TCR was taken from a male donor in good health and CMV-seronegative. Source material: PBMCs. The CDR3 loop reads CSALGQVHIQYF. The CDR3 nucleotides read TGCAGCGCCTTGGGACAGGTTCACATTCAGTACTTC.